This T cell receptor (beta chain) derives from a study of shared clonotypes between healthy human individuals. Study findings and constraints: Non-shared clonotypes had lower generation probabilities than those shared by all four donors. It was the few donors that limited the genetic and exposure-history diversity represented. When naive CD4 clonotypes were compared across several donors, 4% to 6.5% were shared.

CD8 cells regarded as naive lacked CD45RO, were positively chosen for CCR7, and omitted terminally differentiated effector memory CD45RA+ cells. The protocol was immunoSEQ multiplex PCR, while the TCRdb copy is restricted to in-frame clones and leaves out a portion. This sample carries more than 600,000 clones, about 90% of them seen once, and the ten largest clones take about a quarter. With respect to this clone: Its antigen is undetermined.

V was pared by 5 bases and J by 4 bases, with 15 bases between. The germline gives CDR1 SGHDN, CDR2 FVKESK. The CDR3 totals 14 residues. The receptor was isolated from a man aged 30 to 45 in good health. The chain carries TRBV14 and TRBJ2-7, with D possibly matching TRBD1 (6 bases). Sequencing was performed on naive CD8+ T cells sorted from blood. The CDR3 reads CASSAQGFGYEQYF. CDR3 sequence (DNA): TGTGCCAGCAGCGCCCAGGGGTTCGGGTACGAGCAGTACTTC.